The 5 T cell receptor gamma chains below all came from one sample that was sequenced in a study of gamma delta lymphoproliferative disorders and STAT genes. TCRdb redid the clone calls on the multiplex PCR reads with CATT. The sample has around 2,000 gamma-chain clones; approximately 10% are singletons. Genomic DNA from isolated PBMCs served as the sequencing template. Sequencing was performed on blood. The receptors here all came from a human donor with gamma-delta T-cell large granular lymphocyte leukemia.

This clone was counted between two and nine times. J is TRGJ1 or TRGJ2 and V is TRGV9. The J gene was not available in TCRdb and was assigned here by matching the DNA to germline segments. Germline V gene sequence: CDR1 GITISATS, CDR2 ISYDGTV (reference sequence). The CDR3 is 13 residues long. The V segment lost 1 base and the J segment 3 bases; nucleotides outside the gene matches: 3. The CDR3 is CALWEVPYYKKLF. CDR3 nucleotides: TGTGCCTTGTGGGAGGTCCCTTATTATAAGAAACTCTTT.

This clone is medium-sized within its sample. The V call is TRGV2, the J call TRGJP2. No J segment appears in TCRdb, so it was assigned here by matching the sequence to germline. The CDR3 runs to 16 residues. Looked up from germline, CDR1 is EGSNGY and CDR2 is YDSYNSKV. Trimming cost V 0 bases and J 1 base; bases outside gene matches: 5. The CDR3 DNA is TGTGCCACCTGGGACGGGCGACTTAGTAGTGATTGGATCAAGACGTTT. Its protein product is CATWDGRLSSDWIKTF.

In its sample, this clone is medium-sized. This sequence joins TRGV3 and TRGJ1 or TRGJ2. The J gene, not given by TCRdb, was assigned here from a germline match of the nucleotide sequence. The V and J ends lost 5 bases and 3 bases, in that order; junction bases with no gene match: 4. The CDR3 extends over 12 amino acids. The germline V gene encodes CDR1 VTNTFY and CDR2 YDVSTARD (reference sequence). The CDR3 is CATWVVYYKKLF. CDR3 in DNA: TGTGCCACCTGGGTCGTTTATTATAAGAAACTCTTT.

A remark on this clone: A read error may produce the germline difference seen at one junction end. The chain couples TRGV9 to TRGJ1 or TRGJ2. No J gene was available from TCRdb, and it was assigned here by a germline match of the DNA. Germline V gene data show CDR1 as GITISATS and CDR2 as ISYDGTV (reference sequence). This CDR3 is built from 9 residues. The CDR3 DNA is TGCTCGGTTTATTATAAGAAACTCTTT. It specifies CSVYYKKLF.

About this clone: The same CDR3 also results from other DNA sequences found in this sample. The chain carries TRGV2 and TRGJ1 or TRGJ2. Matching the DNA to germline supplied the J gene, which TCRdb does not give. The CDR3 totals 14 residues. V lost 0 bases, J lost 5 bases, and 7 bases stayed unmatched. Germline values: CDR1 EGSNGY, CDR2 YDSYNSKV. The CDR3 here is CATWDGPGNYKKLF. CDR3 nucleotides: TGTGCCACCTGGGACGGGCCTGGTAATTATAAGAAACTCTTT.